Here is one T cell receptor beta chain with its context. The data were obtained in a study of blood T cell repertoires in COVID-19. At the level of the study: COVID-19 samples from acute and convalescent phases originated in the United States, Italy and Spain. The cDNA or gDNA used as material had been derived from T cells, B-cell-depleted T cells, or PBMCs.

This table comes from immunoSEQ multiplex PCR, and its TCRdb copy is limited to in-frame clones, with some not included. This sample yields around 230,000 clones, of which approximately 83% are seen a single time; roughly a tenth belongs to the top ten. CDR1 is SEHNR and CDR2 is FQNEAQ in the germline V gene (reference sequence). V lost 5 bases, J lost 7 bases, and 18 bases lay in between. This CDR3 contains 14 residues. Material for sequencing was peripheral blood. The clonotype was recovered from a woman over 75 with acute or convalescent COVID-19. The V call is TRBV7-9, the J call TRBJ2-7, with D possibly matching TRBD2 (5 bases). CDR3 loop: CASSPGLVGDEQYF. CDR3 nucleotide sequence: TGTGCCAGCAGCCCGGGTTTGGTCGGGGATGAGCAGTACTTC.